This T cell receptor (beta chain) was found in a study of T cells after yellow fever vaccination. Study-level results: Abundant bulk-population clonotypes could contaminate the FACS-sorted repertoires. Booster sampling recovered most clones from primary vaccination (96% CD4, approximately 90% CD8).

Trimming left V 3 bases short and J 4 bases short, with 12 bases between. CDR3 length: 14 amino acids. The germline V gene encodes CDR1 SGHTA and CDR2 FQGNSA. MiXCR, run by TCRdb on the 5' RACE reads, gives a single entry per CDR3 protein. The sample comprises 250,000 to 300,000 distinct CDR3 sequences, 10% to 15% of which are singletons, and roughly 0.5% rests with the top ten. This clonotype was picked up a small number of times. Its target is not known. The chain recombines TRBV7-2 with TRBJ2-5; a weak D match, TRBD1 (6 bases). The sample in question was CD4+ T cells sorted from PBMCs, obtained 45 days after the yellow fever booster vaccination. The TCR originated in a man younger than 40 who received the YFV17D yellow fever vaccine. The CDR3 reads CASSFTGFGETQYF. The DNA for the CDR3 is TGTGCCAGCAGCTTCACAGGGTTTGGAGAGACCCAGTACTTC.